This is a list of T cell receptor beta chains from one sample in a study of blood T cell repertoires in COVID-19. Only in-frame clones appear in the TCRdb table, and some are missing; sequencing was by immunoSEQ multiplex PCR. The sample contains hundreds of thousands of clones, 86% of which appear only once. The sample consisted of PBMCs or T cells enriched from blood (not recorded which). The receptors were sampled from a woman between 50 and 59 years old who had recovered from COVID-19. CDR3s include the opening cysteine and the closing phenylalanine or tryptophan. D genes are given only for firm matches. The size of a clone is reported for some rows only, either as once, few or many, or as a class for expanded clones.

J,V,D,size,CDR3,DNA
TRBJ2-7,TRBV27,TRBD1,NA,CASSLTGGEQYF,TGTGCCAGCAGCCTGACAGGGGGCGAGCAGTACTTC
TRBJ1-2,TRBV7-2,TRBD1,NA,CATSLNRQGTYGYTF,TGTGCCACTTCGCTGAACCGACAGGGGACCTATGGCTACACCTTC
TRBJ2-1,TRBV27,NA,few,CASSLGAGSYNEQFF,TGTGCCAGCAGCCTAGGGGCAGGATCCTACAATGAGCAGTTCTTC
TRBJ1-2,TRBV11-2,NA,NA,CASSLDQRYGYTF,TGTGCCAGCAGCTTAGACCAGCGCTATGGCTACACCTTC
TRBJ1-4,TRBV18,NA,NA,CASSGRQDEKLFF,TGTGCCAGCTCAGGGCGACAGGATGAAAAACTGTTTTTT
TRBJ2-7,TRBV11-3,NA,NA,CASSSMTGSYEQYF,TGTGCCAGCAGCTCGATGACGGGCTCCTACGAGCAGTACTTC
TRBJ2-2,TRBV18,NA,once,CASPSGTSNTGELFF,TGTGCCAGCCCGAGCGGGACATCGAACACCGGGGAGCTGTTTTTT
TRBJ2-5,TRBV10-1,TRBD2,NA,CASSELAGAPGETQYF,TGCGCCAGCAGTGAACTAGCGGGGGCCCCCGGGGAGACCCAGTACTTC
TRBJ1-4,TRBV19,TRBD1,NA,CASSTGQGAGEKLFF,TGTGCCAGTAGTACCGGACAGGGGGCCGGTGAAAAACTGTTTTTT
TRBJ2-1,TRBV24-1,NA,NA,CATSREGSYNEQFF,TGTGCCACCAGTAGAGAGGGATCGTACAATGAGCAGTTCTTC
TRBJ1-2,TRBV15,NA,NA,CTPSGHFPYDYGYTF,TGTACACCCTCAGGACACTTCCCCTATGACTATGGCTACACCTTC
TRBJ1-1,TRBV11-3,TRBD1,NA,CASSLTGNAEAFF,TGTGCCAGCAGCTTGACAGGGAACGCTGAAGCTTTCTTT
TRBJ2-7,TRBV14,TRBD2,NA,CASSQTSGRVEQYF,TGTGCCAGCAGCCAGACTAGCGGGAGGGTCGAGCAGTACTTC
TRBJ2-3,TRBV4-3,TRBD2,once,CASSQMSGGNTDTQYF,TGCGCCAGCAGCCAAATGAGCGGGGGGAACACAGATACGCAGTATTTT
TRBJ1-2,TRBV3-1/TRBV3-2,NA,NA,CASSHDSAGAGGYTF,TGTGCCAGCAGCCATGACTCGGCAGGGGCCGGGGGCTACACCTTC
TRBJ1-2,TRBV25-1,NA,few,CASSEFDRPGGGYTF,TGTGCCAGCAGTGAATTTGACCGCCCAGGAGGTGGCTACACCTTC
TRBJ1-5,TRBV6-5,TRBD1,NA,CASSNRGRNQPQHF,TGTGCCAGCAGCAACAGGGGACGCAATCAGCCCCAGCATTTT
TRBJ1-2,TRBV19,NA,NA,CASSKTAGMFGYTF,TGTGCCAGTAGTAAAACGGCGGGAATGTTCGGCTACACCTTC
TRBJ2-5,TRBV28,NA,NA,CASRGGGTRSGTQYF,TGTGCCAGCAGGGGAGGAGGGACTCGTTCGGGGACCCAGTACTTC
TRBJ1-1,TRBV7-8,NA,once,CASSPTDSGTEAFF,TGTGCCAGCAGCCCAACAGATTCGGGGACTGAAGCTTTCTTT
TRBJ2-1,TRBV19,TRBD1,NA,CASSMLQGRNEQFF,TGTGCCAGTAGTATGCTACAGGGGCGTAATGAGCAGTTCTTC
TRBJ2-7,TRBV19,TRBD1,NA,CASSIGGGQLAEQYF,TGTGCCAGTAGTATAGGAGGGGGACAGTTGGCCGAGCAGTACTTC
TRBJ2-3,TRBV11-3,TRBD2,once,CASSRGFGAGVADTQYF,TGTGCCAGCAGCAGGGGGTTCGGAGCGGGAGTAGCAGATACGCAGTATTTT
TRBJ1-2,TRBV2,NA,NA,CASSADSRQAVLRF,TGTGCCAGCAGCGCCGATTCCCGACAGGCTGTGCTCCGCTTC
TRBJ2-7,TRBV5-1,TRBD1,once,CASSSGTGTRAEQYF,TGCGCCAGCAGCTCCGGGACAGGCACTCGCGCCGAGCAGTACTTC
TRBJ1-1,TRBV10-2,NA,few,CASSDQGTNTEAFF,TGCGCCAGCAGTGACCAGGGGACGAACACTGAAGCTTTCTTT
TRBJ2-7,TRBV28,TRBD2,NA,CASRPTGLNYEQYF,TGTGCCAGCAGACCCACGGGACTAAACTACGAGCAGTACTTC
TRBJ1-2,TRBV30,NA,NA,CAWSFGPYGYTF,TGTGCCTGGAGTTTCGGTCCTTATGGCTACACCTTC
TRBJ1-6,TRBV10-2,TRBD1,NA,CASSRQGSESPLHF,TGCGCCAGCAGTCGACAGGGGTCGGAATCACCCCTCCACTTT
TRBJ1-3,TRBV10-1,NA,NA,CASSAGNTIYF,TGCGCCAGCAGTGCGGGAAACACCATATATTTT
TRBJ1-6,TRBV9,NA,once,CASSVGAAGVAGSPLHF,TGTGCCAGCAGCGTAGGGGCGGCAGGGGTGGCAGGTTCACCCCTCCACTTT
TRBJ1-1,TRBV19,TRBD1,few,CASRGAGTAATSNTEAFF,TGTGCCAGTAGAGGCGCAGGGACAGCTGCCACGTCGAACACTGAAGCTTTCTTT
TRBJ2-3,TRBV7-3,NA,NA,CASSSNTGFTDTQYF,TGTGCCAGCAGCTCCAACACGGGTTTCACAGATACGCAGTATTTT
TRBJ2-2,TRBV10-1,NA,few,CASSDQGGAGELFF,TGCGCCAGCAGTGACCAGGGTGGAGCCGGGGAGCTGTTTTTT
TRBJ2-7,TRBV28,TRBD1,NA,CASRSGTGVYEQYF,TGTGCCAGCAGGTCCGGGACAGGGGTCTACGAGCAGTACTTC
TRBJ1-2,TRBV14,NA,NA,CASSQVTGISFYTF,TGTGCCAGCAGCCAAGTCACAGGGATTTCCTTTTACACCTTC
TRBJ2-5,TRBV6-5,NA,NA,CASRDNGETQYF,TGTGCCAGCAGGGACAACGGGGAGACCCAGTACTTC
TRBJ1-2,TRBV28,NA,few,CASSSGVNYGYTF,TGTGCCAGCAGTTCAGGGGTTAACTATGGCTACACCTTC
TRBJ1-6,TRBV4-1,TRBD1,NA,CASSQTRQGDSPLHF,TGCGCCAGCAGCCAAACGCGACAGGGGGATTCACCCCTCCACTTT
TRBJ1-1,TRBV5-5,NA,NA,CASSFSSGNTEAFF,TGTGCCAGCAGCTTCTCCAGCGGGAACACTGAAGCTTTCTTT
TRBJ1-2,TRBV3-1/TRBV3-2,NA,NA,CASSQDAGDYGYTF,TGTGCCAGCAGCCAAGACGCGGGGGACTATGGCTACACCTTC
TRBJ2-7,TRBV6-1,NA,NA,CASSETSREQYF,TGTGCCAGCAGTGAAACTTCCCGCGAGCAGTACTTC
TRBJ2-3,TRBV5-1,NA,NA,CASSGGTTDTQYF,TGCGCCAGCAGCGGCGGGACCACAGATACGCAGTATTTT
TRBJ2-3,TRBV5-4,TRBD1,NA,CASSLGTGGMNTQYF,TGTGCCAGCAGCTTAGGGACAGGGGGAATGAATACGCAGTATTTT
TRBJ2-6,TRBV3-1/TRBV3-2,NA,NA,CASSQVTGRSGANVLTF,TGTGCCAGCAGCCAAGTGACAGGACGCTCTGGGGCCAACGTCCTGACTTTC
TRBJ2-3,TRBV7-2,TRBD1,NA,CASSLMTGGDSTDTQYF,TGTGCCAGCAGCTTAATGACAGGGGGCGATAGCACAGATACGCAGTATTTT